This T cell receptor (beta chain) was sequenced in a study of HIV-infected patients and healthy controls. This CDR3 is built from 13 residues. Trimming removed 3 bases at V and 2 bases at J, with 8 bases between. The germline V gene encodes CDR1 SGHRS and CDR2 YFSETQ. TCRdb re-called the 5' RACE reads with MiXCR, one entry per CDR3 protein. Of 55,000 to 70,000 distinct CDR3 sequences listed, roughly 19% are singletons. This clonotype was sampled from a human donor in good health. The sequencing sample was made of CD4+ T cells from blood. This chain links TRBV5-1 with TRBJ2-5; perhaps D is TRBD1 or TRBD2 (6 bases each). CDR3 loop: CASSWGAQETQYF. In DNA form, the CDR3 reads TGCGCCAGCAGCTGGGGGGCTCAAGAGACCCAGTACTTC.